The 12 T cell receptor beta chains presented below share a single source sample, sequenced in a study of T cell repertoires in cytomegalovirus infection. TCRdb redid the calling of the reads with MiXCR, one entry per CDR3 protein. This table has nearly 550,000 distinct CDR3 sequences, 16% appearing once. The sequenced material came from CD8+ T cells from PBMCs. These receptor sequences come from a human donor in good health (CMV status not recorded). Some clones in this sample may be carry-over from other donors' samples.

This clonotype appeared a few times. The rearrangement links TRBV5-8 to TRBJ2-1, with 8 bases matching TRBD1. Germline V gene lookup returns CDR1 SGHTS and CDR2 YDEGEE. The V segment lost 2 bases and the J segment 6 bases; nucleotides outside the gene matches: 10. The CDR3 is made up of 16 amino acids. CDR3 in amino acids: CASSLDTGGSRNEQFF. The CDR3 bases are TGTGCCAGCAGCTTAGATACAGGGGGTAGTCGCAATGAGCAGTTCTTC.

Turning to this clonotype: A read error is possible here, since a much larger clone lies one base away. The rearrangement joins TRBV20-1 to TRBJ1-5, with 8 bases lining up with TRBD1. This CDR3 is built from 15 residues. CDR1 and CDR2 from the germline V gene are DFQATT and SNEGSKA (reference sequence). Here the CDR3 DNA reads TGCAGTGCTAGACCCTTGACAGGGGAAAATCAGCCCCTGCATTTT. Translated: CSARPLTGENQPLHF.

This clonotype was counted only a few times. The J gene is TRBJ1-4, the V gene TRBV7-9; D is undetermined. The CDR3 spans 15 residues. The V gene lost 3 bases and the J gene lost 0 bases, with 8 bases spanning the gap. Germline CDR1 is SEHNR and CDR2 is FQNEAQ (reference sequence). DNA of the CDR3: TGTGCCAGCAGCTTTGGTCAGGCAACTAATGAAAAACTGTTTTTT. This sequence encodes CASSFGQATNEKLFF.

This clonotype was counted many times. This chain uses TRBV12-3 or TRBV12-4 with TRBJ2-3, with D maybe TRBD1 (5 bases). Deletions cut 1 base from V and 4 bases from J, with 12 bases between. The CDR3 has 15 residues. The CDR3 is CASSLDYSGPDTQYF. The CDR3 DNA is TGTGCCAGCAGTTTAGACTACTCAGGGCCAGATACGCAGTATTTT.

There are a few counts of this clonotype. The rearrangement uses TRBV7-6 and TRBJ2-1; D gene unclear. The CDR3 loop spans 15 amino acids. The germline V gene encodes CDR1 SGHVS and CDR2 FNYEAQ. The germline V and J ends were trimmed by 0 bases and 5 bases, with 11 bases remaining between them. This chain's CDR3 is CASSLAGYGNNEQFF. CDR3 nucleotides: TGTGCCAGCAGCTTAGCGGGATACGGTAACAATGAGCAGTTCTTC.

Of note for this clonotype: Being one base from a much bigger clone, this may be a read error. This rearrangement joins TRBV12-3 or TRBV12-4 to TRBJ2-1; D is possibly TRBD1 (7 bases). The CDR3 contains 15 residues. Written as DNA, the CDR3 is TGTGCCAGCAGTTTTCAACAGGGGACTTACAATGGGCAGTTCTTC. Protein product: CASSFQQGTYNGQFF.

This clonotype was recorded at least ten times. CDR3 in amino acids: CASGLSLDRGGQPQHF. The DNA for the CDR3 is TGTGCTAGTGGTTTGAGCCTAGACAGGGGAGGACAGCCCCAGCATTTT. The J gene is TRBJ1-5, the V gene TRBV12-5; 8 bases map to TRBD1. Germline CDR1 LGHNT, CDR2 FRNRAP. The length of the CDR3 is 16 residues. Trimming at V came to 2 bases and at J to 7 bases, leaving 10 bases not matched to a gene. Complete variable domain (other parts from reference TRBV12-5 and TRBJ1-5): DARVTQTPRHKVTEMGQEVTMRCQPILGHNTVFWYRQTMMQGLELLAYFRNRAPLDDSGMPKDRFSAEMPDATLATLKIQPSEPRDSAVYFCASGLSLDRGGQPQHFGDGTRLSIL.

This clonotype was detected many times. The rearrangement joins TRBV7-6 to TRBJ2-5, with D perhaps TRBD1 or TRBD2 (5 bases each). Trimming left V 1 base short and J 3 bases short, with 15 bases between. CDR3 length: 16 amino acids. Germline CDR1 is SGHVS and CDR2 is FNYEAQ. CDR3 sequence (DNA): TGTGCCAGCAGCTTAGGAGGGGATCGTCAGAAAGAGACCCAGTACTTC. Protein product: CASSLGGDRQKETQYF.

The table lists this clonotype with many counts. The chain recombines TRBV2 with TRBJ1-1; D ambiguous. V was trimmed by 6 bases and J by 0 bases, leaving 11 bases between them. There are 14 residues in the CDR3. Germline CDR1 is SNHLY and CDR2 is FYNNEI. CDR3 nucleotide sequence: TGTGCCAGCAGCATCGGAACCATGAACACTGAAGCTTTCTTT. It specifies CASSIGTMNTEAFF.

This chain uses TRBV10-3 with TRBJ2-7; 14 bases match TRBD2. Losses at the gene ends were 3 bases for V and 6 bases for J; bases not matched to a gene: 1. Looked up from germline, CDR1 is ENHRY and CDR2 is SYGVKD. The CDR3 runs to 14 residues. DNA of the CDR3: TGTGCCATCAGTGACGGGACTAGCGGGGGCGAGCAGTACTTC. Its translation: CAISDGTSGGEQYF.

This chain connects TRBV19 to TRBJ2-1; unclear D gene. The germline V gene has CDR1 LNHDA and CDR2 SQIVND (reference sequence). The CDR3 length is 15 residues. Trimming removed 3 bases at V and 0 bases at J, with 9 bases between. The CDR3 region has the DNA TGTGCCAGTAGTATGGCTTTGAGCTCCTACAATGAGCAGTTCTTC. Translation gives CASSMALSSYNEQFF.

Points on this clonotype: A read error may produce the germline difference seen at one junction end. The chain's CDR3 is CSSSYEGGLNTQYF. The CDR3 region has the DNA TGTTCCAGCAGTTACGAAGGGGGCCTTAATACGCAGTATTTT. The V gene is TRBV6-5, the J gene TRBJ2-3; 7 nucleotides line up with TRBD1. CDR3 length: 14 amino acids. Germline lookup yields CDR1 MNHEY and CDR2 SVGAGI.